A selection of T cell receptor beta chains follows, all from one sample in a study of CD8 T cells in ankylosing spondylitis. MiXCR was run by TCRdb on the 5' RACE reads, yielding one entry per CDR3 protein. The table records approximately 400,000 distinct CDR3 sequences, roughly 25% of them present only once. The sequencing input was blood, either unsorted or a sorted T cell fraction (not recorded which). The receptors stem from a male donor with ankylosing spondylitis. CDR3s include the opening cysteine and the closing phenylalanine or tryptophan. A D gene is named only where the DNA matches it firmly. Part of the rows lack a size; the others show once, few, many or a class for expanded clones.

NA	TRBV10-3	NA	TRBJ1-1	CAIMAGYGVRTEAFF	TGTGCCATCATGGCAGGGTATGGGGTGAGGACTGAAGCTTTCTTT
NA	TRBV5-6	TRBD2	TRBJ2-7	CASSLAGGFGRYF	TGTGCCAGCAGCTTGGCGGGAGGATTCGGAAGGTACTTC
NA	TRBV24-1	NA	TRBJ1-2	CATSPGTNYGYTF	TGTGCCACCAGCCCAGGGACGAACTATGGCTACACCTTC
few	TRBV12-3/TRBV12-4	NA	TRBJ2-1	CASSGQPLSSYNEQFF	TGTGCCAGCAGTGGACAGCCGTTATCCTCCTACAATGAGCAGTTCTTC
once	TRBV5-1	TRBD1	TRBJ1-2	CASSPALGTGSYGYTF	TGCGCCAGCAGTCCCGCGTTAGGGACAGGGAGCTATGGCTACACCTTC
once	TRBV5-6	TRBD2	TRBJ2-1	CASSPPGGRAQFF	TGTGCCAGCAGCCCCCCAGGCGGGAGAGCGCAGTTCTTC
NA	TRBV9	TRBD1	TRBJ1-2	CASSVDGTAYGYTF	TGTGCCAGCAGCGTAGATGGGACAGCCTATGGCTACACCTTC
few	TRBV10-3	NA	TRBJ2-1	CAISDFGERDNEQFF	TGTGCCATCAGTGATTTCGGGGAACGGGACAATGAGCAGTTCTTC
NA	TRBV7-9	TRBD2	TRBJ2-1	CASSRGSGSIHEQFF	TGTGCCAGCAGCCGAGGGAGCGGGAGTATACATGAGCAGTTCTTC
NA	TRBV12-3/TRBV12-4	TRBD2	TRBJ2-1	CASSLVGGPGYEQFF	TGTGCCAGCAGTTTGGTGGGAGGGCCTGGGTATGAGCAGTTCTTC
NA	TRBV20-1	NA	TRBJ2-1	CSARGGSASSYNEQFF	TGCAGTGCTAGAGGGGGTAGCGCGAGCTCCTACAATGAGCAGTTCTTC
NA	TRBV7-9	NA	TRBJ1-1	CASSLSQDTEAFF	TGTGCCAGCAGCCTCTCACAGGACACTGAAGCTTTCTTT
few	TRBV7-2	NA	TRBJ2-1	CASSFGGALYEQFF	TGTGCCAGCAGCTTCGGAGGGGCGCTCTATGAGCAGTTCTTC
few	TRBV10-3	NA	TRBJ2-7	CAISAARAAEQYF	TGTGCCATCAGTGCAGCCCGGGCGGCCGAGCAGTACTTC
few	TRBV7-2	NA	TRBJ1-4	CASSSIWNEKLFF	TGTGCCAGCAGCTCAATCTGGAATGAAAAACTGTTTTTT
many	TRBV27	TRBD1	TRBJ1-2	CASSRTGFDYGYTF	TGTGCCAGCAGCCGGACAGGGTTCGACTATGGCTACACCTTC
many	TRBV2	NA	TRBJ2-5	CASSEWETQYF	TGTGCCAGCAGTGAGTGGGAGACCCAGTACTTC
few	TRBV20-1	NA	TRBJ2-7	CSAPQGTRNEQYF	TGCAGTGCGCCACAGGGTACGAGGAACGAGCAGTACTTC
NA	TRBV5-1	NA	TRBJ1-1	CASSLGMGTQRAAFF	TGCGCCAGCAGCTTGGGAATGGGGACCCAAAGAGCAGCTTTCTTT
NA	TRBV7-2	NA	TRBJ2-3	CASSPVLSADTQYF	TGTGCCAGCAGCCCCGTTCTCAGCGCAGATACGCAGTATTTT
few	TRBV12-3/TRBV12-4	NA	TRBJ2-7	CASSFGRTNRDEQYF	TGTGCCAGCAGTTTTGGTCGGACTAACCGCGACGAGCAGTACTTC
NA	TRBV29-1	TRBD2	TRBJ2-1	CSVASGRGNEQFF	TGCAGCGTTGCCAGCGGGAGAGGCAATGAGCAGTTCTTC
NA	TRBV7-9	NA	TRBJ2-7	CASSSVNEQYF	TGTGCCAGCAGCTCAGTAAATGAGCAGTACTTC
NA	TRBV3-1	TRBD2	TRBJ2-7	CASSRGLAETYEQYF	TGTGCCAGCAGCCGTGGACTAGCGGAAACTTACGAGCAGTACTTC
NA	TRBV12-3/TRBV12-4	NA	TRBJ2-7	CASSQRGEQYF	TGTGCCAGCAGCCAAAGGGGGGAGCAGTACTTC
NA	TRBV2	NA	TRBJ1-3	CASSEEGSGNTIYF	TGTGCCAGCAGTGAAGAGGGTTCTGGAAACACCATATATTTT
few	TRBV5-1	NA	TRBJ1-1	CASSPGDTGAEAFF	TGCGCCAGCAGCCCGGGGGACACCGGCGCTGAAGCTTTCTTT
many	TRBV12-3/TRBV12-4	TRBD1	TRBJ1-4	CASSLGQGVEKLFF	TGTGCCAGCAGTTTAGGACAGGGAGTGGAAAAACTGTTTTTT
NA	TRBV29-1	NA	TRBJ2-5	CSVEGGLETQYF	TGCAGCGTTGAAGGAGGGTTAGAGACCCAGTACTTC
few	TRBV7-8	TRBD1	TRBJ2-1	CASTPGTEGYYNEQFF	TGTGCCAGCACCCCCGGGACAGAAGGTTACTACAATGAGCAGTTCTTC
NA	TRBV7-9	NA	TRBJ2-1	CASRAGGFSYNEQFF	TGTGCCAGCAGGGCCGGGGGCTTCTCCTACAATGAGCAGTTCTTC
many	TRBV12-3/TRBV12-4	NA	TRBJ1-5	CASSKGWDNQPQHF	TGTGCCAGCAGTAAAGGGTGGGACAATCAGCCCCAGCATTTT
NA	TRBV3-1	TRBD2	TRBJ2-3	CASSLTSGRARDTQYF	TGTGCCAGCAGTCTAACTAGCGGGAGGGCCCGGGATACGCAGTATTTT
few	TRBV7-9	NA	TRBJ2-7	CASSRTYEQYF	TGTGCCAGCAGCCGAACCTACGAGCAGTACTTC
few	TRBV18	NA	TRBJ1-1	CASSPPRTLNTEAFF	TGTGCCAGCTCACCACCGAGGACTCTGAACACTGAAGCTTTCTTT
NA	TRBV20-1	NA	TRBJ1-5	CSAMGPGDNQPQHF	TGCAGTGCCATGGGCCCAGGTGACAATCAGCCCCAGCATTTT
few	TRBV10-1	NA	TRBJ2-2	CASRPAGANTGELFF	TGCGCCAGCAGACCCGCAGGAGCGAACACCGGGGAGCTGTTTTTT
NA	TRBV28	NA	TRBJ1-4	CASGPVTNEKLFF	TGTGCCAGCGGGCCCGTAACTAATGAAAAACTGTTTTTT
NA	TRBV6-2/TRBV6-3	TRBD2	TRBJ2-1	CASSPGVAGVSYNEQFF	TGTGCCAGCAGCCCCGGGGTAGCGGGAGTTTCCTACAATGAGCAGTTCTTC
few	TRBV3-1	NA	TRBJ2-1	CASSQGGIASYNEQFF	TGTGCCAGCAGCCAAGGAGGGATAGCCTCCTACAATGAGCAGTTCTTC
once	TRBV10-3	TRBD1	TRBJ1-6	CAISENGQGASPLHF	TGTGCCATCAGTGAGAATGGACAGGGGGCTTCACCCCTCCACTTT
few	TRBV10-2	NA	TRBJ1-2	CASSEPGRAGYTF	TGCGCCAGCAGTGAGCCCGGGAGGGCTGGCTACACCTTC
NA	TRBV5-5	NA	TRBJ1-5	CASSLDVQGQPQHF	TGTGCCAGCAGCTTGGATGTGCAGGGCCAGCCCCAGCATTTT
NA	TRBV20-1	TRBD1	TRBJ1-5	CSARMGTGAINQPQHF	TGCAGTGCTAGAATGGGGACAGGGGCGATCAATCAGCCCCAGCATTTT
few	TRBV20-1	NA	TRBJ1-3	CSASPPGSGNTIYF	TGCAGTGCTAGTCCCCCTGGCTCTGGAAACACCATATATTTT
NA	TRBV6-5	NA	TRBJ1-2	CASSYTYGTPTDGYTF	TGTGCCAGCAGTTACACATACGGGACGCCGACTGACGGCTACACCTTC
once	TRBV6-1	TRBD1	TRBJ2-5	CASSRQQGQLGTQYF	TGTGCCAGCAGTCGACAGCAGGGACAGTTGGGGACCCAGTACTTC
NA	TRBV7-9	NA	TRBJ2-1	CASSIGQTRFVEQFF	TGTGCCAGCAGCATCGGACAGACCAGGTTTGTGGAGCAGTTCTTC
NA	TRBV5-1	NA	TRBJ2-2	CASSLVGHPNTGELFF	TGCGCCAGCAGCTTGGTGGGACACCCGAACACCGGGGAGCTGTTTTTT